This TCR beta chain was identified in a study of T cells in localized non-small cell lung cancer. Some clones are missing from TCRdb's copy, which holds only in-frame ones; the method was immunoSEQ multiplex PCR. The repertoire holds roughly 50,000 clones, just over 90% seen once, with 15% to 20% in the top ten. From germline, CDR1 is MDHEN and CDR2 SYDVKM. The V end was cut by 3 bases, the J end by 4 bases, with 12 bases between. This CDR3 has 14 amino acids. The chain recombines TRBV28 with TRBJ2-5; no reliable D call. Sequenced here: peripheral blood, sampled before any cancer treatment. This sequence originates from a man aged 40 to 69 with stage I lung adenocarcinoma. The CDR3 reads CASSLAQLGETQYF. CDR3 nucleotide sequence: TGTGCCAGCAGTTTGGCACAATTAGGAGAGACCCAGTACTTC.